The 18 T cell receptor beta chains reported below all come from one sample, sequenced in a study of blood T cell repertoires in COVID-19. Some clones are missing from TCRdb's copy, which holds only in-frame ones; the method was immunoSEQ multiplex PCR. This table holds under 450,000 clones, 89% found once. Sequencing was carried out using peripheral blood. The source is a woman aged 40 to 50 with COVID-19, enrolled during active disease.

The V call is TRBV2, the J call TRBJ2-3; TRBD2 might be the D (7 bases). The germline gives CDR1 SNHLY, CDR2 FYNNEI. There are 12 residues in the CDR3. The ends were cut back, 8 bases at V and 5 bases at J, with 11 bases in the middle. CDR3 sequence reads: CASGEGEDTQYF. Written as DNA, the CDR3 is TGTGCCAGCGGGGAGGGGGAAGATACGCAGTATTTT. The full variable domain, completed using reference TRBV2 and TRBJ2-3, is EPEVTQTPSHQVTQMGQEVILRCVPISNHLYFYWYRQILGQKVEFLVSFYNNEISEKSEIFDDQFSVERPDGSNFTLKIRSTKLEDSAMYFCASGEGEDTQYFGPGTRLTVL.

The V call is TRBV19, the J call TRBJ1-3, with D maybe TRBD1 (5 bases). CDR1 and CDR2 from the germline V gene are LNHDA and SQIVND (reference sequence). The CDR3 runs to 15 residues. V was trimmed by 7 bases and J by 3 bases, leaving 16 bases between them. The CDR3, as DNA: TGTGCCAGTATTCCGACAGCCCCCTTTGGAAACACCATATATTTT. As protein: CASIPTAPFGNTIYF.

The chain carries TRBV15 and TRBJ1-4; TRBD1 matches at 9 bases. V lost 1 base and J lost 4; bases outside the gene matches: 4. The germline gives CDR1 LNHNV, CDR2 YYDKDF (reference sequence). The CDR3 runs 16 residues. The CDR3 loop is CATSRGAGQGNEKLFF. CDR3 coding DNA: TGTGCCACCAGCAGAGGAGCGGGACAGGGTAATGAAAAACTGTTTTTT.

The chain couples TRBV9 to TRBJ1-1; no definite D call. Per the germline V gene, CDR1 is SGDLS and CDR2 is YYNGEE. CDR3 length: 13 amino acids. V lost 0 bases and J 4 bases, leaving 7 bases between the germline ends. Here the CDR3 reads CASSVGHLTEAFF. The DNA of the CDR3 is TGTGCCAGCAGCGTAGGGCATCTCACTGAAGCTTTCTTT.

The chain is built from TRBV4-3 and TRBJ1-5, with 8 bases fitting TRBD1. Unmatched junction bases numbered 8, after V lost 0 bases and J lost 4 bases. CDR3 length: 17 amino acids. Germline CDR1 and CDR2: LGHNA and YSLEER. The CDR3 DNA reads TGCGCCAGCAGCCAAGATCGGGCAGGGGGCCGGAATCAGCCCCAGCATTTT. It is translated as CASSQDRAGGRNQPQHF.

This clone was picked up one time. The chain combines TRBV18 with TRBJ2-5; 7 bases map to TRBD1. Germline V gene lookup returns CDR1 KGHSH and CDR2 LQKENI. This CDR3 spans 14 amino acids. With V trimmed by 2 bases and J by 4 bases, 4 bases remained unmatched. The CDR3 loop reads CASSPGTVGETQYF. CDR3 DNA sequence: TGTGCCAGCTCACCAGGGACAGTAGGAGAGACCCAGTACTTC.

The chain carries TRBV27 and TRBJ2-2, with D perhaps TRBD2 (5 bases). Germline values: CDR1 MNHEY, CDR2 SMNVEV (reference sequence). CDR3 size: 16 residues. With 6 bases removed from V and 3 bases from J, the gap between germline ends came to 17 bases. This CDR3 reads CASRLSWTRYTGELFF. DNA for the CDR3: TGTGCCAGCAGGCTGTCGTGGACTCGGTACACCGGGGAGCTGTTTTTT.

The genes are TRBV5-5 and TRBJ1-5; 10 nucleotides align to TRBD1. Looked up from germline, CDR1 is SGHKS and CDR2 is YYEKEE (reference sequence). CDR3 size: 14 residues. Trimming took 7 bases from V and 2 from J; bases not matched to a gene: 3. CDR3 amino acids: CASGTGEGNQPQHF. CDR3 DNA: TGTGCCAGCGGGACAGGGGAGGGCAATCAGCCCCAGCATTTT.

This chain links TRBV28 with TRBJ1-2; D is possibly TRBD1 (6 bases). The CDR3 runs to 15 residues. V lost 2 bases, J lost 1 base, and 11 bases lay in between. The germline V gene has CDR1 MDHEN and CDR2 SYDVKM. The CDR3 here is CASSLTAGDNYGYTF. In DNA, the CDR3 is TGTGCCAGCAGTTTAACGGCAGGGGATAACTATGGCTACACCTTC.

The chain's CDR3 is CASSLRRRQAYEQYF. Written as DNA, the CDR3 is TGTGCCAGCAGTTTACGACGTAGACAAGCCTACGAGCAGTACTTC. The gene calls are TRBV27 and TRBJ2-7; D call uncertain. V gave up 2 bases and J gave up 2 bases, with 13 bases separating them. CDR1 and CDR2 from the germline V gene are MNHEY and SMNVEV (reference sequence). This CDR3 contains 15 residues.

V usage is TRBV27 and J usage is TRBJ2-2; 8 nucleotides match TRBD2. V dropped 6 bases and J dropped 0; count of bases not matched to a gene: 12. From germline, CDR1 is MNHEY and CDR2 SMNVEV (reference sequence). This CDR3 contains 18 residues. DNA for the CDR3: TGTGCCAGCAGCCTAACGGTACTAGCGGCCGCGAACACCGGGGAGCTGTTTTTT. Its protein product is CASSLTVLAAANTGELFF.

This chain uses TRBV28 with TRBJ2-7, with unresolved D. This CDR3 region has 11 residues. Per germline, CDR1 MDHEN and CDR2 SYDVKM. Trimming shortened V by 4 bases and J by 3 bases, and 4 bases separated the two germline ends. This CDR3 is CASSYRYEQYF. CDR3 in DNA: TGTGCCAGCAGTTATCGCTACGAGCAGTACTTC.

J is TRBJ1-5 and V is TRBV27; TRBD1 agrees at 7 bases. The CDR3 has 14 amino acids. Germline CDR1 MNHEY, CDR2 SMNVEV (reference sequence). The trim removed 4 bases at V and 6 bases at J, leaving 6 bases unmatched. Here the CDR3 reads CASSSTGWGQPQHF. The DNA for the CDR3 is TGTGCCAGCAGTTCGACAGGGTGGGGTCAGCCCCAGCATTTT.

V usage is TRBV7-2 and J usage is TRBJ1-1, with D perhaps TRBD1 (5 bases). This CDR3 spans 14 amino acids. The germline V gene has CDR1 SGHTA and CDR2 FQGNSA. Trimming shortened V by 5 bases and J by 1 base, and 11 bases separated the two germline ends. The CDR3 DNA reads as TGTGCCAGCAGCCGGCGCAGGGAGAACACTGAAGCTTTCTTT. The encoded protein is CASSRRRENTEAFF.

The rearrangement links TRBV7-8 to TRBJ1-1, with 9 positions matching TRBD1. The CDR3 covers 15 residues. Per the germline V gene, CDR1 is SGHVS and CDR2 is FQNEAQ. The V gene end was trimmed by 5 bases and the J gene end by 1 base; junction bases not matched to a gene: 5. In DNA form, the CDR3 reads TGTGCCAGCAGCCTACGGGACAGGGAGAACACTGAAGCTTTCTTT. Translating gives CASSLRDRENTEAFF.

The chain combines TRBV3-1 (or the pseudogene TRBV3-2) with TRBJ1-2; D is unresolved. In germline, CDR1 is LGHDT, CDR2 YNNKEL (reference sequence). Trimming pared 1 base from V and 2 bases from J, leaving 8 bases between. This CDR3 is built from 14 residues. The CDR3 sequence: CASSQANSNYGYTF. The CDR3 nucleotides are TGTGCCAGCAGCCAAGCCAACAGCAACTATGGCTACACCTTC.

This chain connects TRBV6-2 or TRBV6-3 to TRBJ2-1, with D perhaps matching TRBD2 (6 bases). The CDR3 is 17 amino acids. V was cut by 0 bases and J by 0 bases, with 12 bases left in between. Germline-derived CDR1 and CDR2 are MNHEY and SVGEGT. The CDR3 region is CASSYSRGGSSYNEQFF. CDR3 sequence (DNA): TGTGCCAGCAGTTACTCGCGTGGGGGGAGCTCCTACAATGAGCAGTTCTTC.

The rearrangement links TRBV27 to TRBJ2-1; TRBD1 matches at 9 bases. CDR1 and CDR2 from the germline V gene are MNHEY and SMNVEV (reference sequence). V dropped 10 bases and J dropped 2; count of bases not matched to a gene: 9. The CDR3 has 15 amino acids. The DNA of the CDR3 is TGTGCCACCAAACTCCGGGACAGGGCCTACAATGAGCAGTTCTTC. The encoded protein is CATKLRDRAYNEQFF.